This TCR beta chain was captured in a study of blood T cell repertoires in COVID-19. Study-wide context: Collection of acute and convalescent COVID-19 samples took place in the United States, Italy and Spain. T cells, B-cell-depleted T cells, or PBMCs provided the cDNA or gDNA that served as material.

In the original processing: Scientists estimated how many nucleated cells there were by amplifying reference gene primers. TCRdb's table, derived via immunoSEQ multiplex PCR, lists solely in-frame clones and lacks some. That table furnishes V, J and clone size, whereas the DNA furnished D and trimming. The sample includes about 130,000 clones, almost 80% of them seen just once. Points on this clone: This sample also contains other DNA sequences that code for the same CDR3.

Germline V gene data show CDR1 as SGHTA and CDR2 as FQGNSA. Between the trimmed V and J ends, which lost 0 bases and 7 bases, there was a span of 7 bases. CDR3 size: 14 residues. The rearrangement links TRBV7-2 to TRBJ1-6; D is unclear. This TCR derives from a man between 60 and 75 years old who had recovered from COVID-19. Sequencing was done on a sample of peripheral blood. CDR3 region: CASSLAPSNSPLHF. CDR3 coding DNA: TGTGCCAGCAGCTTAGCCCCTTCCAATTCACCCCTCCACTTT.